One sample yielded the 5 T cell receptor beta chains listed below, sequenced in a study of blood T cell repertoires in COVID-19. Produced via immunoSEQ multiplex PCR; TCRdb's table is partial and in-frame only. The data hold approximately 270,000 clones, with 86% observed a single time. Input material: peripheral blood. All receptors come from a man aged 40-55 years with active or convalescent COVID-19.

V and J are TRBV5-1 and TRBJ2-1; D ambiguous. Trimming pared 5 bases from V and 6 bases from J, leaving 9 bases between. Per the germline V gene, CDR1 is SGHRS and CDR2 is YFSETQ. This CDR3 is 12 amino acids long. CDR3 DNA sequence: TGCGCCAGCAGGCCTAAAACCAATGAGCAGTTCTTC. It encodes CASRPKTNEQFF.

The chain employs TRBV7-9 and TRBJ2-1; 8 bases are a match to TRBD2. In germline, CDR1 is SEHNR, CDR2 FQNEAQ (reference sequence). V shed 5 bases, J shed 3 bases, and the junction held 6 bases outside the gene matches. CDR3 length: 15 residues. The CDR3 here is CASSLGLAFYNEQFF. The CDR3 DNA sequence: TGTGCCAGCAGCCTTGGACTAGCATTCTACAATGAGCAGTTCTTC. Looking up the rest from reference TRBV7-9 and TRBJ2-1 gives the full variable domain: DTGVSQNPRHKITKRGQNVTFRCDPISEHNRLYWYRQTLGQGPEFLTYFQNEAQLEKSRLLSDRFSAERPKGSFSTLEIQRTEQGDSAMYLCASSLGLAFYNEQFFGPGTRLTVL.

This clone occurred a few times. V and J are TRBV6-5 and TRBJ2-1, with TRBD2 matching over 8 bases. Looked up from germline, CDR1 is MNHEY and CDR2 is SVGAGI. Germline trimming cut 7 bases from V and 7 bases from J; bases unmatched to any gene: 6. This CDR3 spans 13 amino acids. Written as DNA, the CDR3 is TGTGCCAGCAAATTTATAGCGGGAAATGAGCAGTTCTTC. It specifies CASKFIAGNEQFF.

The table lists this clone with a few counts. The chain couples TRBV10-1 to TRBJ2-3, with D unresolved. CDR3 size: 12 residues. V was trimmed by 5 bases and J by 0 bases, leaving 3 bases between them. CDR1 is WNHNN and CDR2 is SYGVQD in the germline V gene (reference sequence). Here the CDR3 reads CASSYSTDTQYF. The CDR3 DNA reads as TGCGCCAGCAGTTATAGCACAGATACGCAGTATTTT.

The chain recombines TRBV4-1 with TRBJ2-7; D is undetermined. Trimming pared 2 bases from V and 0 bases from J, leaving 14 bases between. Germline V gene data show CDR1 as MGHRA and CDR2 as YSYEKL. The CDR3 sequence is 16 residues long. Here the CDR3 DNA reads TGCGCCAGCAGCCAAAATATAGACTGGAGCTCCTACGAGCAGTACTTC. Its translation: CASSQNIDWSSYEQYF.